At least ten counts were recorded for the clone carrying this T cell receptor (beta chain). Its antigen is still unknown. Used for diagnoses were clinical symptoms, serum thyroxine and TRAb, thyroid ultrasound and orbital computed tomography. This specimen comes from a study of T cells in Graves' hyperthyroidism and ophthalmopathy. As for the study in general: Peripheral blood sampling occurred at initial diagnosis, before any treatment.

V was pared by 2 bases and J by 12 bases, with 4 bases of the junction left unmatched. The CDR3 totals 12 residues. The germline V gene has CDR1 LGHDT and CDR2 YNNKEL (reference sequence). Study-wide points: The model forecast ophthalmopathy, anticipating it by a median about 7 months before onset.

The investigators amplified TCR beta CDR3 regions from RNA transcripts. RT-PCR in the first round (using the HTBI primer set) targeted the TCR CDR3. TCRdb fed the multiplex PCR reads into MiXCR, producing one record per CDR3 protein. Of about 200,000 distinct CDR3 sequences in the sample, around 17% are singletons; the top ten hold more than 50%. Sequencing used blood. The V gene is TRBV3-1, the J gene TRBJ1-2, with 9 nucleotides matching TRBD1. The TCR sequence derives from a woman aged 50 to 60 with Graves' hyperthyroidism. The CDR3 DNA reads TGTGCCAGCAGCCAACGGGACAGGGCGAACACCTTC. Encoded protein: CASSQRDRANTF.